One sample yielded the 22 T cell receptor beta chains listed below, sequenced in a study of TIL therapy for anti-PD-1-resistant metastatic lung cancer. Stated time point: pre-treatment sample, taken before nivolumab and TIL therapy. Pleural nodules or supraclavicular lymph nodes made up most of the excised metastases sampled. This was the immunoSEQ v3 assay. The data were produced by immunoSEQ multiplex PCR, yet TCRdb's version contains in-frame clones alone and is incomplete. The sample yields 20,000 to 30,000 clones, 63% seen once. Sample: tumor tissue, taken at baseline. These receptors came from a woman aged 30 to 85 with non-small cell lung cancer.

The chain links TRBV28 to TRBJ2-7; D not certain. The CDR3 length is 11 residues. V lost 5 bases and J lost 3, with 5 bases in between. The V gene's germline CDR1 is MDHEN and CDR2 SYDVKM. The DNA of the CDR3 is TGTGCCAGCAGTGGTGGCTACGAGCAGTACTTC. Residues: CASSGGYEQYF.

V gene TRBV12-2 combines with J gene TRBJ1-2; TRBD1 was called by the table and not checked on the DNA. TRBV12-2 is described as a pseudogene. This CDR3 contains 19 residues. CDR3 in amino acids: CASRLVTGPRAGKNYGYTF. CDR3 DNA: TGTGCAAGTCGCTTAGTGACAGGGCCCAGGGCCGGGAAGAACTATGGCTACACCTTC.

The chain carries TRBV11-2 and TRBJ2-2; D gene ambiguous. Germline CDR1 reads SGHAT; CDR2 reads FQNNGV. The CDR3 is made up of 16 amino acids. V was pared by 1 base and J by 0 bases, with 9 bases between. The CDR3 sequence is CASSLVVGPNTGELFF. The CDR3 DNA is TGTGCCAGCAGCTTAGTCGTAGGGCCGAACACCGGGGAGCTGTTTTTT.

J is TRBJ1-1 and V is TRBV5-5, with D uncertain. CDR1 is SGHKS, CDR2 YYEKEE, per germline (reference sequence). CDR3 length: 12 residues. V dropped 0 bases and J dropped 2 bases, with 2 bases sitting between them. The DNA of the CDR3 is TGTGCCAGCAGCTTGGACAACACTGAAGCTTTCTTT. Encoded protein: CASSLDNTEAFF.

V is TRBV7-9 and J is TRBJ1-2; D is ambiguous. Germline lookup yields CDR1 SEHNR and CDR2 FQNEAQ (reference sequence). The CDR3 has 16 amino acids. The V end lost 0 bases, the J end lost 3 bases, and 14 bases lay between the germline ends. In nucleotides, the CDR3 is TGTGCCAGCAGCTTAGCCCGCGGGTGGGAACACTATGGCTACACCTTC. This codes for CASSLARGWEHYGYTF.

V usage is TRBV7-2 and J usage is TRBJ2-1; maybe TRBD2 (7 bases). The ends were cut back, 5 bases at V and 8 bases at J, with 22 bases in the middle. CDR1 is SGHTA and CDR2 is FQGNSA in the germline V gene. This CDR3 spans 16 amino acids. CDR3 loop: CASSTLGGRVLYEQFF. The CDR3 DNA follows: TGTGCCAGCAGCACCCTCGGGGGGCGCGTTTTATATGAGCAGTTCTTC.

V is TRBV7-6 and J is TRBJ2-1; TRBD2 agrees at 15 bases. Germline V CDR1 and CDR2: SGHVS, FNYEAQ. The CDR3 totals 16 residues. V was clipped by 5 bases and J by 7 bases; unmatched bases: 6. CDR3 amino acids: CASSVVGTSGRNEQFF. The DNA of the CDR3 is TGTGCCAGCAGCGTTGTTGGGACTAGCGGGAGGAATGAGCAGTTCTTC.

The chain couples TRBV5-6 to TRBJ1-2; TRBD1 might be the D (6 bases). Trimming stripped 4 bases from V and 2 bases from J, with 12 bases between. This CDR3 is built from 14 residues. Germline values: CDR1 SGHDT, CDR2 YYEEEE. This CDR3 is CASSQTGLNYGYTF. CDR3 sequence (DNA): TGTGCCAGCAGCCAGACAGGTCTGAACTATGGCTACACCTTC.

This chain connects TRBV6-5 to TRBJ2-1, with 9 positions matching TRBD2. The CDR3 sequence is 15 residues long. Germline V gene data show CDR1 as MNHEY and CDR2 as SVGAGI. The junction had 4 bases not matched to a gene; V was cut back by 7 bases and J by 0 bases. CDR3 DNA: TGTGCCAGCACCCGACTAGCGGACTCCTACAATGAGCAGTTCTTC. This codes for CASTRLADSYNEQFF.

This clone has just a few counts. The J gene is TRBJ1-5, the V gene TRBV19; TRBD1 aligns across 8 bases. V gave up 8 bases and J gave up 0 bases; unmatched junction bases: 9. The CDR3 runs to 16 residues. The germline V gene has CDR1 LNHDA and CDR2 SQIVND (reference sequence). DNA of the CDR3: TGTGCCAGTCTAATGACAGGGGCGATTAGCAATCAGCCCCAGCATTTT. It yields the protein CASLMTGAISNQPQHF.

The genes are TRBV11-2 and TRBJ2-2; perhaps TRBD1 as D (5 bases). Germline V gene lookup returns CDR1 SGHAT and CDR2 FQNNGV. The CDR3 contains 13 residues. V dropped 1 base and J dropped 7 bases, with 7 bases sitting between them. CDR3 coding DNA: TGTGCCAGCAGCTTAGTAGGGGTCGGGGAGCTGTTTTTT. Amino acid sequence: CASSLVGVGELFF.

The chain combines TRBV28 with TRBJ2-7; tentative D call: TRBD1 (5 bases). V lost 5 bases, J lost 7 bases, and 12 bases lay in between. The CDR3 consists of 12 residues. CDR1 and CDR2 (germline): MDHEN, SYDVKM. Here the CDR3 DNA reads TGTGCCAGCAGTCCCCCTAGGGGTGAGCAGTACTTC. The encoded protein is CASSPPRGEQYF.

The table lists this clone with a count of one. The chain carries TRBV19 and TRBJ1-2; possibly TRBD1 for D (5 bases). Germline values: CDR1 LNHDA, CDR2 SQIVND (reference sequence). The CDR3 totals 13 residues. V lost 6 bases, J lost 9 bases, and 17 bases lay in between. The DNA of the CDR3 is TGTGCCAGTAGACTTGGACAAGCTATAAGCTACACCTTC. Encoded protein: CASRLGQAISYTF. The full variable domain, in which reference TRBV19 and TRBJ1-2 provide the parts outside the CDR3, is DGGITQSPKYLFRKEGQNVTLSCEQNLNHDAMYWYRQDPGQGLRLIYYSQIVNDFQKGDIAEGYSVSREKKESFPLTVTSAQKNPTAFYLCASRLGQAISYTFGSGTRLTVV.

The chain combines TRBV6-1 with TRBJ2-7; 8 bases match TRBD2. V lost 7 bases to trimming and J lost 5 bases; unmatched junction nucleotides: 10. In germline, CDR1 is MNHNS, CDR2 SASEGT. The CDR3 sequence is 14 residues long. The CDR3 DNA follows: TGTGCCAGCACCCGGGGGGGGTATCCCGACGAGCAGTACTTC. The encoded protein is CASTRGGYPDEQYF.

The V and J genes are TRBV9 and TRBJ1-1, with unresolved D. Germline V gene data show CDR1 as SGDLS and CDR2 as YYNGEE. V lost 2 bases and J 0 bases, leaving 8 bases between the germline ends. The CDR3 consists of 14 residues. The CDR3 DNA reads TGTGCCAGCAGCGTGGGCACGATGAACACTGAAGCTTTCTTT. Its protein is CASSVGTMNTEAFF.

This clone came up a few times. The rearrangement joins TRBV11-1 to TRBJ2-1; 9 bases line up with TRBD2. CDR3 size: 14 residues. CDR1 SGHAT and CDR2 FQDESV come from the germline V gene (reference sequence). Trimming removed 3 bases from V and 9 bases from J; junction bases left unmatched: 6. The CDR3 loop reads CASSLAGGPSEQFF. CDR3 bases: TGTGCCAGCAGCTTGGCGGGAGGGCCCAGTGAGCAGTTCTTC.

As DNA, the CDR3 is TGTGCCAGCAGCTCCTCCTTAGCGATAGGAGAGACCCAGTACTTC. Protein: CASSSSLAIGETQYF. V is TRBV11-2 and J is TRBJ2-5; a possible D gene is TRBD2 (5 bases). V lost 4 bases, J lost 4 bases, and 16 bases lay in between. In germline, CDR1 is SGHAT, CDR2 FQNNGV. The CDR3 runs to 15 residues.

The chain couples TRBV4-1 to TRBJ2-1; tentatively, D is TRBD2 (6 bases). CDR1 is MGHRA and CDR2 is YSYEKL in the germline V gene. V was trimmed by 1 base and J by 1 base, leaving 17 bases between them. The CDR3 runs 18 residues. The CDR3 nucleotides read TGCGCCAGCAGCCAAGTAGATATGGGACTCACTTCCTACAATGAGCAGTTCTTC. It translates to CASSQVDMGLTSYNEQFF.

This clone appeared a single time. The gene calls are TRBV19 and TRBJ2-5; D is unclear. Trimming stripped 4 bases from V and 5 bases from J, with 11 bases between. Germline V CDR1 and CDR2: LNHDA, SQIVND (reference sequence). The CDR3 has 13 residues. This chain's CDR3 is CASSTVDFETQYF. The CDR3 region has the DNA TGTGCCAGTAGTACAGTAGATTTTGAGACCCAGTACTTC. The full variable domain, with the rest looked up from reference TRBV19 and TRBJ2-5, is DGGITQSPKYLFRKEGQNVTLSCEQNLNHDAMYWYRQDPGQGLRLIYYSQIVNDFQKGDIAEGYSVSREKKESFPLTVTSAQKNPTAFYLCASSTVDFETQYFGPGTRLLVL.

V usage is TRBV5-6 and J usage is TRBJ2-7; D is tentatively TRBD1 or TRBD2 (5 bases each). In germline, CDR1 is SGHDT, CDR2 YYEEEE. With 4 bases removed from V and 5 bases from J, the gap between germline ends came to 19 bases. This CDR3 contains 15 residues. The CDR3 DNA reads TGTGCCAGCAGCAGCACCGGGACCCCGGAGGACGAGCAGTACTTC. It specifies CASSSTGTPEDEQYF. The full variable domain, with the rest looked up from reference TRBV5-6 and TRBJ2-7, is DAGVTQSPTHLIKTRGQQVTLRCSPKSGHDTVSWYQQALGQGPQFIFQYYEEEERQRGNFPDRFSGHQFPNYSSELNVNALLLGDSALYLCASSSTGTPEDEQYFGPGTRLTVT.

V is TRBV15 and J is TRBJ2-1; TRBD2 might be the D (6 bases). CDR1 LNHNV and CDR2 YYDKDF come from the germline V gene (reference sequence). Trimming removed 9 bases from V and 5 bases from J, with 20 bases in between. There are 15 residues in the CDR3. The CDR3 nucleotides read TGTGCCACATCCTCGGACGCTAGCGTCAACAATGAGCAGTTCTTC. Its protein product is CATSSDASVNNEQFF.

The V call is TRBV7-9, the J call TRBJ1-3; D unclear. Germline V lookup: CDR1 SEHNR, CDR2 FQNEAQ (reference sequence). This CDR3 has 13 amino acids. With 4 bases removed from V and 3 bases from J, the gap between germline ends came to 7 bases. CDR3 residues: CASSSGLGNTIYF. DNA for the CDR3: TGTGCCAGCAGCTCGGGCCTTGGAAACACCATATATTTT.